This TCR beta chain was identified in a study of blood T cell repertoires in COVID-19. The overall study: PBMCs, B-cell-depleted T cells, or T cells provided the cDNA or gDNA that made up the material.

Original processing notes: The authors estimated nucleated cell counts from reference gene primer amplification. Profiled with immunoSEQ multiplex PCR; TCRdb holds only in-frame clones, not every one. V and J calls and clone size are copied from that table; D and trimming were computed from the DNA. The sample consists of under 250,000 clones, approximately 83% of them appearing once. V shed 5 bases, J shed 10 bases, and the junction held 16 bases outside the gene matches. Germline-derived CDR1 and CDR2 are SGHTA and FQGNSA. The CDR3 totals 16 residues. Only a few counts were recorded for this clone. Participants spanned ages about 18 to 100 years and resided in 20 to 30 US areas.

The specimen sequenced was PBMCs or T cells enriched from blood (not recorded which). The receptor was isolated from a woman in her 40s who had been exposed to COVID-19. The chain combines TRBV7-2 with TRBJ2-1; 8 nucleotides match TRBD1. The CDR3 region has the DNA TGTGCCAGCAGCCGTCGACAGGGGTCCATGAGTATCGAGCAGTTCTTC. This sequence encodes CASSRRQGSMSIEQFF.